This TCR beta chain emerged from a study of T cell responses to AZD1222 COVID-19 vaccine. Produced via immunoSEQ multiplex PCR; TCRdb's table is partial and in-frame only. The sample holds around 140,000 clones, roughly nine tenths seen once. Germline values: CDR1 SGHVS, CDR2 FQNEAQ. The CDR3 consists of 16 residues. The V gene end was trimmed by 4 bases and the J gene end by 5 bases; junction bases not matched to a gene: 3. The chain is built from TRBV7-8 and TRBJ2-2, with 14 bases fitting TRBD2. The TCR originated in an adult who received the AZD1222 COVID-19 vaccine. This specimen was peripheral blood, taken 28 days after the second AZD1222 dose. The CDR3 bases are TGTGCCAGCAGCTATAGACTAGCGGGAGGGACCGGGGAGCTGTTTTTT. This gives the protein CASSYRLAGGTGELFF.